This T cell receptor (beta chain) is drawn from a study of CD8+ T cells in alopecia areata. The study, taken as a whole, reports: On tofacitinib, scalp and blood still held many of the expanded lesional clones. Across lesional scalp, and particularly alopecia totalis/universalis, clonality surpassed that of normal scalp. Among the top 100, expanded CD8+ clones, as well as scalp clonality, were significantly decreased by tofacitinib.

Treatment meaning: oral pan-JAK inhibitor, 5-10 mg twice daily. In alopecia areata patients, both lesional scalp punch biopsies and peripheral blood were collected. TCR sequencing used cDNA made by reverse transcription of extracted RNA. Sequencing was performed with immunoSEQ multiplex PCR; in TCRdb, only in-frame clones are kept and a portion is missing. The sample shows about 190,000 clones, around 56% of them seen only once. The CDR3 loop spans 13 amino acids. CDR1 and CDR2 from the germline V gene are SGHVS and FNYEAQ. Trimming cost V 0 bases and J 5 bases, with 5 bases left between them. This clone has just a few counts. The antigen remains undetermined.

The clonotype was recovered from a human donor with alopecia areata. Sequencing was performed on CD4+ T cells sorted from blood, taken at week 4, from a patient treated with tofacitinib. The chain links TRBV7-6 to TRBJ1-5; D call uncertain. CDR3 DNA: TGTGCCAGCAGCTTAGCGTTGGATCAGCCCCAGCATTTT. It specifies CASSLALDQPQHF.